This T cell receptor (beta chain) was identified in a study of Ad26.COV2.S vaccination and SARS-CoV-2 variants. As for the study in general: Ad26.COV2.S given intramuscularly, once or twice 56 days apart.

The table lists this clone with a few counts. Its antigen remains unknown. General study findings and limits: Analyses of TCR breadth and depth may have underestimated total T cell responses. Marked by substantial breadth, spike-specific CD8+ and CD4+ T cell responses were reportedly seen after vaccination.

Treatment indicated: over 15 received Ad26.COV2.S at low or high dose, single or two shots; several received placebo; per-sample allocation not given. Material that was analyzed had been drawn on day 63 after the first vaccine or placebo injection. Boston supplied an adult donor aged 18-55 years. Germline V gene data show CDR1 as DFQATT and CDR2 as SNEGSKA (reference sequence). V was clipped by 3 bases and J by 5 bases; unmatched bases: 4. The CDR3 is 13 residues long. Data came from immunoSEQ multiplex PCR; TCRdb stores just in-frame clones and leaves some out. The sample consists of around 450,000 clones, about 88% of them appearing once.

The material sequenced was peripheral blood, taken in a trial of Ad26.COV2.S vaccine versus placebo. V and J are TRBV20-1 and TRBJ2-3; 8 nucleotides line up with TRBD1. The sequence came from a person aged 18 to 59 who received the Ad26.COV2.S COVID-19 vaccine or a placebo. CDR3 residues: CSASSGGQDTQYF. DNA of the CDR3: TGCAGTGCTAGTTCAGGGGGCCAAGATACGCAGTATTTT.